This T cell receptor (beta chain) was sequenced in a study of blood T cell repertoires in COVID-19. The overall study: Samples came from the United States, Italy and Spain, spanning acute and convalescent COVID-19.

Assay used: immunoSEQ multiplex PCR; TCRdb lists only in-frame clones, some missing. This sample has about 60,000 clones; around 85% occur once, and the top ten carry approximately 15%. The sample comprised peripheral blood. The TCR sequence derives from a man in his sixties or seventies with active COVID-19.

The CDR3 bases are TGTGCCAGCTCACTTGGGTGGGGGGATCAGCCCCAGCATTTT. Its protein is CASSLGWGDQPQHF. The chain couples TRBV18 to TRBJ1-5, with D maybe TRBD1 (5 bases). The CDR3 contains 14 residues. Deletions cut 4 bases from V and 5 bases from J, with 12 bases between. From germline, CDR1 is KGHSH and CDR2 LQKENI.